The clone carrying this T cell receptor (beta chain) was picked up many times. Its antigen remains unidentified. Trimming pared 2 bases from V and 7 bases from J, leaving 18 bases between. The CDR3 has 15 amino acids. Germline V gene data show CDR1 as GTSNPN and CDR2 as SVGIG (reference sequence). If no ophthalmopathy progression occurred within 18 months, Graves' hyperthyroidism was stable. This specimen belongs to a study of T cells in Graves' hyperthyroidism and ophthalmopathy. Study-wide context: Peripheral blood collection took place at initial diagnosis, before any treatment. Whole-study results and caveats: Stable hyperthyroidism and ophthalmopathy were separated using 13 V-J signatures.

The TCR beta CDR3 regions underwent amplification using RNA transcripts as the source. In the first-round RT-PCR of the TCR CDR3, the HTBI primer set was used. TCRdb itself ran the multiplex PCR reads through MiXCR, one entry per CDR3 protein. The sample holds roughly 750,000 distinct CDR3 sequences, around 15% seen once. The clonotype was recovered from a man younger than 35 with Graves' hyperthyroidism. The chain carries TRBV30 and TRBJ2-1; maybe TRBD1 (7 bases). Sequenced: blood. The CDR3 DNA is TGTGCCTGGAGTTCCCGAAAGACAGGGAGGAATGAGCAGTTCTTC. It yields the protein CAWSSRKTGRNEQFF.